These 7 T cell receptor beta chains were all obtained from the same sample, sequenced in a study of response to subunit inactivated influenza vaccine. TCRdb itself ran the RT-PCR reads through MiXCR, one entry per CDR3 protein. The data show 650,000 to 800,000 distinct CDR3 sequences, approximately 15% seen once. Sequenced here: PBMCs from blood, sampled 14 days before vaccination. These receptors came from a man between 45 and 60 years old who received an inactivated influenza vaccine.

The rearrangement uses TRBV6-5 and TRBJ2-7; no firm D call. The V end lost 8 bases, the J end lost 2 bases, and 16 bases lay between the germline ends. This CDR3 region has 14 residues. In germline, CDR1 is MNHEY, CDR2 SVGAGI. The CDR3 region is CASQFRVGPYEQYF. CDR3 sequence (DNA): TGTGCCAGCCAGTTTCGGGTCGGTCCCTACGAGCAGTACTTC.

This clonotype was detected only a few times. The chain links TRBV7-8 to TRBJ2-1; a weak D match, TRBD1 (5 bases). V lost 2 bases to trimming and J lost 5 bases, with 10 bases between them. Germline lookup yields CDR1 SGHVS and CDR2 FQNEAQ. This CDR3 is 14 amino acids long. CDR3 region: CASSLKGSNNEQFF. CDR3 nucleotides: TGTGCCAGCAGCTTAAAGGGGTCCAACAATGAGCAGTTCTTC. Full variable domain (remainder filled in from reference TRBV7-8 and TRBJ2-1): GAGVSQSPRYKVAKRGQDVALRCDPISGHVSLFWYQQALGQGPEFLTYFQNEAQLDKSGLPSDRFFAERPEGSVSTLKIQRTQQEDSAVYLCASSLKGSNNEQFFGPGTRLTVL.

The chain links TRBV12-3 or TRBV12-4 to TRBJ2-7, with TRBD1 as a possible D gene (6 bases). This CDR3 has 15 residues. V was clipped by 0 bases and J by 4 bases, with 13 bases between them. CDR3 coding DNA: TGTGCCAGCAGTTTAGCGGTTGCACAGGGTTACGAGCAGTACTTC. This encodes CASSLAVAQGYEQYF.

The chain employs TRBV2 and TRBJ1-1; a possible D gene is TRBD1 (5 bases). This CDR3 has 14 residues. CDR1 and CDR2 from the germline V gene are SNHLY and FYNNEI. Between the trimmed V and J ends, which lost 6 bases and 4 bases, there was a span of 15 bases. The CDR3 loop is CASSPEGFGTEAFF. Written as DNA, the CDR3 is TGTGCCAGCAGCCCCGAGGGGTTTGGCACTGAAGCTTTCTTT.

This chain uses TRBV29-1 with TRBJ2-2; 10 bases match TRBD2. The CDR3 sequence is 12 residues long. In germline, CDR1 is SQVTM, CDR2 ANQGSEA. As DNA, the CDR3 is TGCCTCGGGACTAGCGTTTCCGGGGAGCTGTTTTTT. Translation: CLGTSVSGELFF.

This clonotype was seen a handful of times. This CDR3 fails to terminate in the conserved phenylalanine or tryptophan, so it likely reflects a read error. It is unclear where the CDR3 begins or ends on the DNA, so no DNA is shown, and the CDR3 is as TCRdb lists it. The chain recombines TRBV29-1 with TRBJ2-1; the table names TRBD2, a call not compared with the DNA. Germline V gene lookup returns CDR1 SQVTM and CDR2 ANQGSEA. The CDR3 length equals 12 residues, ends included. This CDR3 reads CSVGGSGRSRSI.

The chain carries TRBV11-2 and TRBJ1-4; tentative D call: TRBD1 (5 bases). The CDR3 has 19 amino acids. Trimming stripped 8 bases from V and 3 bases from J, with 28 bases between. Germline CDR1 reads SGHAT; CDR2 reads FQNNGV. The CDR3 DNA sequence: TGTGCCAGCCGCTCCTTACGAAAGGGGAAGTTATCAGCTAATGAAAAACTGTTTTTT. Its protein is CASRSLRKGKLSANEKLFF. The entire variable domain, with the rest obtained from reference TRBV11-2 and TRBJ1-4, is as follows: EAGVAQSPRYKIIEKRQSVAFWCNPISGHATLYWYQQILGQGPKLLIQFQNNGVVDDSQLPKDRFSAERLKGVDSTLKIQPAKLEDSAVYLCASRSLRKGKLSANEKLFFGSGTQLSVL.